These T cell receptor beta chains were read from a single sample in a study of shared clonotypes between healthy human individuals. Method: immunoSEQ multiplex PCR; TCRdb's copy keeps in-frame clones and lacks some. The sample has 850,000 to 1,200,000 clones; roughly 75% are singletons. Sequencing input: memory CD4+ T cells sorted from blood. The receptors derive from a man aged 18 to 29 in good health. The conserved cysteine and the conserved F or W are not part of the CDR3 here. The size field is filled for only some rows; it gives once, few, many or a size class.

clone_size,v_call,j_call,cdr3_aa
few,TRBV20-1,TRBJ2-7,SARESYEQY
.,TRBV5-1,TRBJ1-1,ASSETGGTEAF
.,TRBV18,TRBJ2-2,ASSLRQGDTGELF
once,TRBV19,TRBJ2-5,ASSSGGAVETQY
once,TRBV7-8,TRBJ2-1,ASSLGRGTEQF
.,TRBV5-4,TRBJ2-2,ASSPLAGGNTGELF
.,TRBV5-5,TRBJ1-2,ASSLEGQLGYT
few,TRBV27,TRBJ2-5,ASSLRRGLETQY
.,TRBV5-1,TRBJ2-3,ASSWTGSSGAGGTDTQY
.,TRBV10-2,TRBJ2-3,ASSESERVADTQY
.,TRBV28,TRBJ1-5,ASRSTNQPQH
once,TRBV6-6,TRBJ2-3,ASRSGGRTDTQY
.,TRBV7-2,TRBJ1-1,ASSLVAGTGIEAF
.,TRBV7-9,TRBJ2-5,ASSLLVPTGETQY
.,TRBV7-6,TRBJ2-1,ASSLESVYNEQF
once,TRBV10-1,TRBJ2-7,ASSPMQGIGEQY
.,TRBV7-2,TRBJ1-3,ASELLNTIY
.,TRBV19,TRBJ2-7,ASSAGGEQY
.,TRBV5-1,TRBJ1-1,ASFAGANTEAF
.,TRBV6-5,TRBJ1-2,ASSYSRKGYGYT
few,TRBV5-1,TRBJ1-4,ASSLAGEKLF
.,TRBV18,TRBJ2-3,ASSPRTGNTDTQY
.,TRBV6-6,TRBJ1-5,ASSKQGAIGQPQH
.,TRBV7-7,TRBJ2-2,ASSSDRAGELF
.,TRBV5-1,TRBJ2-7,ASSLALGLAGDTYEQY
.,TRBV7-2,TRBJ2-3,ATEPGLAGGLTQY
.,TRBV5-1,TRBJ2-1,ASSLGSGFAGPDNEQF
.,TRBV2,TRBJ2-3,ATSRTLYMQY
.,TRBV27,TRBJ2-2,ASSLSGLKTGELF
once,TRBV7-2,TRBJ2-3,ASSQIGDTQY
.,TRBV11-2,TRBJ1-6,ASSSTRGRGNNSPLH
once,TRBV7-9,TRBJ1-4,ASSLTGPNEKLF
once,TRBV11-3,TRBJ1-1,ASSGGPNTEAF
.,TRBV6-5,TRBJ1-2,ASSYQGENGYT
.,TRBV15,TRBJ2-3,ATRGEENTQY
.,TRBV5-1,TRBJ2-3,ASSQLGGQGNTDTQY
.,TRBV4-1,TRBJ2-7,ASSQDWLAGSYEQY
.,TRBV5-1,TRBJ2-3,ASSLGQVGTDTQY
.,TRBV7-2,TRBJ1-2,ASRLPGQGYGYT
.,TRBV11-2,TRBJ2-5,ASSPGQVIETQY
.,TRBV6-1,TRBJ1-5,ASSLGQVNQPQH
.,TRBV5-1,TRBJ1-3,ASSVGQAAANSGNTIY
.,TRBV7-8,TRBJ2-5,ASSPWGQETQY
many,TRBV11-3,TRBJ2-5,ASSLDFWGRQETQY
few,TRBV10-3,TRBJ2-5,AISALAGGPKETQY
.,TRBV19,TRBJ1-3,ASSIVGMPGNTIY
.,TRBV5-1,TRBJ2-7,ASSLVGTSKDEQY
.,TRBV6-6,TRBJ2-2,ASSYSQGYTGELF
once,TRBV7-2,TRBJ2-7,ASSSGLPYEQY
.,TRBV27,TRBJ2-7,ASRPTRTAYEQY
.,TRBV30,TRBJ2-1,AWSVPPGGRVL
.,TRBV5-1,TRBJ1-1,ASSFVGWNTEAF
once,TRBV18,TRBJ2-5,ASSPGQSETQY
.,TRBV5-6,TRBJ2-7,ASSPPGTTSYEQY
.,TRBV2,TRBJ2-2,ASTGQGTGELF
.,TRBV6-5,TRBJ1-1,ASSYSGGRRNTEAF